The clone carrying this T cell receptor (beta chain) came up a few times. Its antigen is undetermined. Mismatch with germline at one junction end may stem from a read error. The sample is drawn from a study of T cell responses to AZD1222 COVID-19 vaccine. This CDR3 region has 13 residues. Per the germline V gene, CDR1 is MDHEN and CDR2 is SYDVKM. General study points: Among those given AZD1222, only five or six were seropositive at baseline. Donors were chiefly white British, with a greater number of females, and clonal diversity was perhaps underestimated. Nearly half of spike-specific TCRs reportedly target variant regions that are unmutated in the B.1.351 and B.1.1.7 variants. Researchers report vaccine-associated CD4 TCRs spanning spike, with dominance at 160-218 and 743-854.

Measured with immunoSEQ multiplex PCR; TCRdb has only the in-frame clones, and not every one. This table holds fewer than 120,000 clones, about four fifths found once. Source: peripheral blood, taken on day 0 of AZD1222 vaccination. V is TRBV28 and J is TRBJ1-2; D is uncertain. The receptor's source is an adult in good health. CDR3 coding DNA: TGTGCCAGCAGTCCCGACACCTTGAGGTCCCCCGACTTC. Translation: CASSPDTLRSPDF.